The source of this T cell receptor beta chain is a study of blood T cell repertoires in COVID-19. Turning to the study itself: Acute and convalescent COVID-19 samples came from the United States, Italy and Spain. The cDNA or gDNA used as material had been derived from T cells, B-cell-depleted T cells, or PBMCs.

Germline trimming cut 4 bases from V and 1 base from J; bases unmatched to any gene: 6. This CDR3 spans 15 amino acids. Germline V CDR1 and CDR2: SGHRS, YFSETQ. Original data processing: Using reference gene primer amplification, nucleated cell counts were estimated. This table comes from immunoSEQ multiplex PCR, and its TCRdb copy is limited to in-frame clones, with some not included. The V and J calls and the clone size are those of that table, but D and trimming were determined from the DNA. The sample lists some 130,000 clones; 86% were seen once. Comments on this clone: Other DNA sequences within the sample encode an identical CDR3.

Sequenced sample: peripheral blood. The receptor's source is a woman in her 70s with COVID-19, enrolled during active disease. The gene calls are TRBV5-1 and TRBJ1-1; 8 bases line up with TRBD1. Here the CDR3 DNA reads TGCGCCAGCAGCCCCACCGGGACAGGGAACACTGAAGCTTTCTTT. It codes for CASSPTGTGNTEAFF.